The present T cell receptor beta chain was sequenced within a study of CD4 T cells in relation to SARS-CoV-2 and coronaviruses. Across the study: PBMCs were cultured with antigen for less than twelve days before TCR beta sequencing. Study observations and caveats: In roughly 65% of donors, memory CD4+ clonotypes crossrecognized SARS-CoV-2 and at least one common cold coronavirus spike. Compared with monoreactive clones, crossreactive clones showed significantly weaker SARS-CoV-2 expansion.

Germline V CDR1 and CDR2: MNHNS, SASEGT. CDR3 length equals 15 residues. V shed 0 bases, J shed 1 base, and the junction held 3 bases outside the gene matches. TCRdb's copy holds only in-frame clones and misses some; the assay was immunoSEQ multiplex PCR. Of 15,000 to 20,000 clones in the sample, around 70% are singletons; the top ten hold about 30%. On this clone: The antigen remains unidentified.

The unexposed donors gave CD4+ T cells in about 2010-2019, prior to COVID-19. Isolation of CD4+ T cells took place after about 9 days in culture. On days 3 and 7, cultures got half fresh IL-2 medium. This chain joins TRBV6-1 and TRBJ2-7; 7 bases are a match to TRBD1. This TCR came from a human donor in good health. Sequenced sample: CD4+ T cells from PBMCs, cultured in vitro. Written as DNA, the CDR3 is TGTGCCAGCAGTGAAGCAGGGGGCGCGTCCTACGAGCAGTACTTC. Translating gives CASSEAGGASYEQYF.